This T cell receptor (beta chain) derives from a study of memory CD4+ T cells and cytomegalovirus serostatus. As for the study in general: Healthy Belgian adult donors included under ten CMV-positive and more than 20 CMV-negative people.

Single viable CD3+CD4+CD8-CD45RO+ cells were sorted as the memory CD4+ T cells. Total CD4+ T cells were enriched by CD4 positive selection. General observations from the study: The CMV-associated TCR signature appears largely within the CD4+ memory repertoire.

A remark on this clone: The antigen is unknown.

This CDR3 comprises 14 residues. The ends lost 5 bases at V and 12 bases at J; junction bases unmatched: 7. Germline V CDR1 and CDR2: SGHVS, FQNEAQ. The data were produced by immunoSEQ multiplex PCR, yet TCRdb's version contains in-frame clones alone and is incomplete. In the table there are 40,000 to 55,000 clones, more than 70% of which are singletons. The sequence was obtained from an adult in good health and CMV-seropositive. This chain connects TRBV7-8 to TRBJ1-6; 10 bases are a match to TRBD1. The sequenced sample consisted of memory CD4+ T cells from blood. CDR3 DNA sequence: TGTGCCAGCAGCATGACAGGGGGCGATCAACCCCTCCACTTT. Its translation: CASSMTGGDQPLHF.